What follows describes a single T cell receptor beta chain. This entry comes from a study of OX40 agonist ivuxolimab in advanced cancers. Looking at the study overall: Patients were treated with intravenous ivuxolimab, dosed at 0.01 to 10 mg/kg and infused every 2 weeks.

The data were produced by immunoSEQ multiplex PCR, yet TCRdb's version contains in-frame clones alone and is incomplete. The repertoire includes some 45,000 clones, around nine tenths of them detected once, and about 13% sits in the top ten. The sequences come from CD4+ or CD8+ T cells sorted from blood, collected in a trial of the OX40 agonist ivuxolimab. This receptor was obtained from an adult with an advanced solid tumor such as melanoma, head and neck, liver or kidney cancer.

The CDR3 region has the DNA TGTGCCAGCACCGTCGAGAGCTCCTACGAGCAGTACTTC. This codes for CASTVESSYEQYF. The chain combines TRBV2 with TRBJ2-5; D remains unclear. The end of the DNA fits TRBJ2-7 better, so the J call may be wrong. CDR1 and CDR2 (germline): SNHLY, FYNNEI. This CDR3 region has 13 residues.